The clone carrying this T cell receptor beta chain was seen more than once but under ten times. MiXCR, applied by TCRdb to the RACE reads, yields one record per CDR3 protein. The repertoire holds roughly 24,000 distinct CDR3 sequences, with over 8.5% as singletons. These data come from a study of human T cells and chemical hapten exposure. Study-wide context: Researchers reported sensitizing an approximately 2 cm by approximately 2 cm upper inner arm skin site with 2% DPC. All through the approximately 26-week study, the scalp of each patient received diphenylcyclopropenone doses weekly. Slight differences in pooled library volume were the main source of varying TCR yields across samples.

V dropped 4 bases and J dropped 2 bases, with 11 bases sitting between them. Germline V CDR1 and CDR2: KGHSH, LQKENI. This CDR3 is 14 amino acids long. This sample's time point: patch test 2, 6 weeks after DPC sensitization. The treatment: therapeutic diphenylcyclopropenone sensitization with weekly scalp DPC. The receptor was isolated from a man between 25 and 39 years old with alopecia areata. Some clones in this sample may be carry-over from other donors' samples. The specimen was whole blood, collected in connection with sensitization to the hapten diphenylcyclopropenone (DPC). This chain joins TRBV18 and TRBJ1-2, with D possibly TRBD1 on 6 matching bases. In DNA, the CDR3 is TGTGCCAGCTCACACAGGGAGGAGAACTATGGCTACACCTTC. Its protein is CASSHREENYGYTF. The full variable domain, with the rest looked up from reference TRBV18 and TRBJ1-2, is NAGVMQNPRHLVRRRGQEARLRCSPMKGHSHVYWYRQLPEEGLKFMVYLQKENIIDESGMPKERFSAEFPKEGPSILRIQQVVRGDSAAYFCASSHREENYGYTFGSGTRLTVV.